This T cell receptor beta chain was obtained from a study of blood T cell repertoires in COVID-19. Study-level background: PBMCs, B-cell-depleted T cells, or T cells were the source of the cDNA or gDNA that made up the material.

J lost 2 bases, V lost 4 bases, and 5 bases had no gene match. CDR1 is SGHRS and CDR2 is YFSETQ in the germline V gene. This CDR3 has 14 amino acids. Cohort 3 recovery required two negative PCRs, clearance, or symptom resolution. As originally analysed: Reference gene primer amplification gave estimated nucleated cell counts. Libraries were prepared by immunoSEQ multiplex PCR; TCRdb keeps only in-frame clonotypes and omits some of them. V and J calls and clone size follow that table, whereas D and trimming were derived from the DNA. The sample comprises 150,000 to 180,000 clones, roughly four fifths of which are singletons, and around 7.1% rests with the top ten.

The V call is TRBV5-1, the J call TRBJ1-2; TRBD1 matches 7 bases. Source material: PBMCs or T cells enriched from blood (not recorded which). The sequence was obtained from a man aged 50 to 59 who had recovered from COVID-19. DNA for the CDR3: TGCGCCAGCAGCGATGCGACAGGGAACTATGGCTACACCTTC. Protein: CASSDATGNYGYTF.